Described below is a single TCR beta chain sequence and its context. Germline V gene lookup returns CDR1 SGHTA and CDR2 FQGTGA. This CDR3 is 13 amino acids long. Trimming took 5 bases from V and 2 from J, leaving 7 bases between them. This record comes from a study of blood T cell repertoires in COVID-19. Sequencing was performed with immunoSEQ multiplex PCR; in TCRdb, only in-frame clones are kept and a portion is missing. The data show 300,000 to 350,000 clones, roughly 86% seen once. J is TRBJ2-1 and V is TRBV7-3; D is perhaps TRBD2 (5 bases). This TCR derives from a woman aged 65 to 85 with COVID-19, enrolled during active disease. Sequencing was carried out using peripheral blood. The chain's CDR3 is CASSPGTYNEQFF. In DNA form, the CDR3 reads TGTGCCAGCAGCCCGGGGACCTACAATGAGCAGTTCTTC. The whole variable domain, filled in from reference TRBV7-3 and TRBJ2-1, reads GAGVSQTPSNKVTEKGKYVELRCDPISGHTALYWYRQSLGQGPEFLIYFQGTGAADDSGLPNDRFFAVRPEGSVSTLKIQRTERGDSAVYLCASSPGTYNEQFFGPGTRLTVL.